One and the same sample provided the 30 T cell receptor beta chains below, sequenced in a study of post-analysis software for immune sequencing data. Findings and caveats of the study: TRBV5-6, TRBV5-1 and TRBV20-1 were among four to six TRBV segments more frequent in patients than controls.

For these receptors, no antigen is known. Built from TCR beta cDNA, the libraries had unique molecular identifiers in them. One entry per CDR3 protein, called by TCRdb with MiXCR from the PCR reads. This table has roughly 800,000 distinct CDR3 sequences, roughly 27% appearing once. Sequenced: blood. These receptors were taken from a girl between 5 and 17 years old with multiple sclerosis.

This clonotype occurred a few times. The genes are TRBV3-1 and TRBJ1-5, with D possibly TRBD1 on 5 matching bases. The CDR3 is 14 amino acids. Germline V gives CDR1 LGHDT, CDR2 YNNKEL (reference sequence). V was trimmed by 2 bases and J by 5 bases, leaving 10 bases between them. Here the CDR3 reads CASSQSGADQPQHF. Written as DNA, the CDR3 is TGTGCCAGCAGCCAATCTGGGGCCGATCAGCCCCAGCATTTT.

This clonotype was counted a few times. This chain joins TRBV5-1 and TRBJ2-1; D remains ambiguous. Trimming took off 4 bases at V and 9 bases at J, with 11 bases between the two ends. Germline V gene lookup returns CDR1 SGHRS and CDR2 YFSETQ. The CDR3 has 12 amino acids. The CDR3 bases are TGCGCCAGCAGCCACCCCGGCCGTGAGCAGTTCTTC. This translates into CASSHPGREQFF.

The chain couples TRBV4-1 to TRBJ1-1; no firm D call. Germline CDR1 MGHRA, CDR2 YSYEKL. V dropped 4 bases and J dropped 0 bases, with 12 bases sitting between them. The CDR3 has 15 residues. CDR3 coding DNA: TGCGCCAGCAGCCCGCTCCGGGCCGTGAACACTGAAGCTTTCTTT. Amino acid sequence: CASSPLRAVNTEAFF.

This sequence joins TRBV12-3 or TRBV12-4 and TRBJ1-6; no clear D. Trimming stripped 8 bases from V and 3 bases from J, with 11 bases between. The CDR3 sequence is 14 residues long. The CDR3 coding sequence is TGTGCCAGCTGTATACCTGGCTATAATTCACCCCTCCACTTT. Residues: CASCIPGYNSPLHF.

The gene calls are TRBV27 and TRBJ2-7; TRBD2 matches at 11 bases. Germline assignment: CDR1 MNHEY and CDR2 SMNVEV (reference sequence). Trimming cost V 7 bases and J 5 bases; bases outside gene matches: 7. This CDR3 contains 14 residues. The CDR3 nucleotides read TGTGCCAGCAACATAGCGGGAGGGTCCCACGAGCAGTACTTC. It is translated as CASNIAGGSHEQYF.

A few counts support this clonotype. V usage is TRBV9 and J usage is TRBJ1-1, with 9 bases lining up with TRBD1. CDR1 and CDR2 from the germline V gene are SGDLS and YYNGEE. CDR3 length: 16 residues. Unmatched junction bases numbered 10, after V lost 3 bases and J lost 4 bases. The CDR3 region has the DNA TGTGCCAGCAGCGCGGGGGGACAGGGTCTATTCACTGAAGCTTTCTTT. Translated, it gives CASSAGGQGLFTEAFF. Full variable domain (missing parts from reference TRBV9 and TRBJ1-1): DSGVTQTPKHLITATGQRVTLRCSPRSGDLSVYWYQQSLDQGLQFLIQYYNGEERAKGNILERFSAQQFPDLHSELNLSSLELGDSALYFCASSAGGQGLFTEAFFGQGTRLTVV.

This clonotype appeared a few times. This chain joins TRBV24-1 and TRBJ2-5, with 10 nucleotides matching TRBD1. V lost 3 bases, J lost 5 bases, and 5 bases stayed unmatched. The germline CDR1 and CDR2 sequences are KGHDR and SFDVKD. The CDR3 runs 15 residues. The CDR3 DNA reads as TGTGCCACCAGTGATCCATCGGGACAGGGGGAGACCCAGTACTTC. It translates to CATSDPSGQGETQYF.

This sequence joins TRBV29-1 and TRBJ2-7, with D maybe TRBD1 (6 bases). The CDR3 consists of 11 residues. Trimming cost V 6 bases and J 6 bases, with 12 bases left between them. Germline-derived CDR1 and CDR2 are SQVTM and ANQGSEA. Written as DNA, the CDR3 is TGCAGCGTGTGGACAGCCCCCGAGCAGTACTTC. Translation gives CSVWTAPEQYF.

The chain employs TRBV20-1 and TRBJ2-3; 11 bases match TRBD1. CDR1 and CDR2 (germline): DFQATT, SNEGSKA (reference sequence). CDR3 length: 17 residues. The ends lost 0 bases at V and 5 bases at J; junction bases unmatched: 10. CDR3 protein: CSARDSRTGGVGDTQYF. Here the CDR3 DNA reads TGCAGTGCTAGAGATTCTAGGACAGGGGGCGTTGGAGATACGCAGTATTTT.

This clonotype was detected many times. This sequence joins TRBV7-2 and TRBJ2-1; 8 bases align to TRBD2. Trimming took 5 bases from V and 4 from J; bases not matched to a gene: 7. The germline CDR1 and CDR2 sequences are SGHTA and FQGNSA. The CDR3 sequence is 15 residues long. The CDR3 nucleotides are TGTGCCAGCAGCCCACCGGGACTAGAGTACAATGAGCAGTTCTTC. This codes for CASSPPGLEYNEQFF.

The CDR3 sequence: CSAPRPGGGETQYF. The CDR3 region has the DNA TGCAGTGCCCCCAGACCAGGGGGGGGAGAGACCCAGTACTTC. The chain joins TRBV20-1 to TRBJ2-5, with D perhaps being TRBD1 or TRBD2 (7 bases each). The germline CDR1 and CDR2 sequences are DFQATT and SNEGSKA (reference sequence). This CDR3 region has 14 residues. The germline V and J ends were trimmed by 6 bases and 4 bases, with 18 bases remaining between them.

The chain uses TRBV3-1 and TRBJ1-5; no definite D call. The CDR3 consists of 14 residues. V was clipped by 1 base and J by 1 base, with 5 bases between them. The V gene's germline CDR1 is LGHDT and CDR2 YNNKEL (reference sequence). The CDR3: CASSQGVSNQPQHF. The CDR3 DNA sequence: TGTGCCAGCAGCCAAGGAGTGAGCAATCAGCCCCAGCATTTT.

This clonotype was detected only a few times. This chain uses TRBV7-2 with TRBJ1-1; 7 bases match TRBD1. Per the germline V gene, CDR1 is SGHTA and CDR2 is FQGNSA. The V and J ends lost 5 bases and 4 bases, in that order; junction bases with no gene match: 10. The CDR3 runs 15 residues. The CDR3 region has the DNA TGTGCCAGCAGCCTTGGGGGGCAGGGGGGCACTGAAGCTTTCTTT. Amino acids: CASSLGGQGGTEAFF.

This clonotype came up a few times. This sequence joins TRBV20-1 and TRBJ2-5; TRBD2 is a possible D gene (7 bases). Trimming took off 3 bases at V and 3 bases at J, with 20 bases between the two ends. In germline, CDR1 is DFQATT, CDR2 SNEGSKA (reference sequence). The CDR3 totals 16 residues. The CDR3 protein is CSASLPWGGAEETQYF. The CDR3 DNA reads as TGCAGTGCTAGTCTGCCCTGGGGGGGCGCCGAAGAGACCCAGTACTTC.

The chain uses TRBV7-9 and TRBJ1-1; 10 bases are shared with TRBD1. The J segment lost 11 bases and the V segment lost 5 bases, leaving 5 bases of the junction unmatched. The CDR3 covers 12 residues. Germline values: CDR1 SEHNR, CDR2 FQNEAQ (reference sequence). The CDR3 reads CASSRGQGGAFF. The CDR3 DNA sequence: TGTGCCAGCAGCCGTGGACAGGGGGGTGCTTTCTTT.

The chain links TRBV7-2 to TRBJ1-6, with D possibly matching TRBD1 (6 bases). CDR1 and CDR2 (germline): SGHTA, FQGNSA. Trimming pared 6 bases from V and 1 base from J, leaving 13 bases between. CDR3 size: 16 residues. This CDR3 reads CASSSGVLSYNSPLHF. Here the CDR3 DNA reads TGTGCCAGCAGTTCAGGGGTACTTTCCTATAATTCACCCCTCCACTTT.

This clonotype was counted a few times. The chain employs TRBV12-3 or TRBV12-4 and TRBJ2-1; 7 bases are a match to TRBD1. This CDR3 is built from 12 residues. J was trimmed by 13 bases and V by 5 bases; bases with no gene match: 8. The CDR3, as DNA: TGTGCCAGCAGTCACGGACAGGCCGGCCAGTTCTTC. It is translated as CASSHGQAGQFF.

The rearrangement links TRBV3-1 to TRBJ1-1; D unresolved. V lost 0 bases and J lost 6, with 26 bases in between. The germline V gene encodes CDR1 LGHDT and CDR2 YNNKEL (reference sequence). The CDR3 contains 19 residues. The CDR3 loop is CASSQDLAPSKSQDAEAFF. The CDR3 bases are TGTGCCAGCAGCCAAGACCTAGCCCCCAGCAAATCCCAGGACGCTGAAGCTTTCTTT.

The rearrangement joins TRBV7-9 to TRBJ2-1; D possibly corresponds to TRBD1 (5 bases). V was pared by 8 bases and J by 7 bases, with 12 bases between. This CDR3 region has 12 residues. Germline CDR1 is SEHNR and CDR2 is FQNEAQ (reference sequence). CDR3: CASGASINEQFF. DNA of the CDR3: TGTGCCAGCGGGGCGAGTATTAATGAGCAGTTCTTC.

The gene calls are TRBV29-1 and TRBJ2-1; D unclear. The CDR3 is made up of 9 amino acids. The ends were cut back, 4 bases at V and 10 bases at J, with 5 bases in the middle. Germline CDR1 and CDR2: SQVTM and ANQGSEA. DNA for the CDR3: TGCAGCGTTGCTCCCGAGCAGTTCTTC. This sequence encodes CSVAPEQFF.

The J gene is TRBJ1-5, the V gene TRBV29-1; D perhaps matches TRBD1 (5 bases). The CDR3 has 13 residues. Germline values: CDR1 SQVTM, CDR2 ANQGSEA. The V gene lost 7 bases and the J gene lost 6 bases, with 16 bases spanning the gap. The CDR3 nucleotides read TGCAGCGCCGCTGGGGCGGTAGGTCAGCCCCAGCATTTT. Translating gives CSAAGAVGQPQHF.

This clonotype was counted many times. The gene calls are TRBV20-1 and TRBJ2-4; tentatively, D is TRBD1 or TRBD2 (5 bases each). The germline CDR1 and CDR2 sequences are DFQATT and SNEGSKA (reference sequence). V lost 1 base and J 0 bases, leaving 10 bases between the germline ends. This CDR3 is 15 amino acids long. For the CDR3, the DNA is TGCAGTGCTAGAGGGGGGTTACTAGCCAAAAACATTCAGTACTTC. Translating it yields CSARGGLLAKNIQYF.

The sample holds many counts of this clonotype. The V and J genes are TRBV20-1 and TRBJ1-2; D gene ambiguous. V was shortened by 1 base and J by 4 bases, with 13 bases between the two germline ends. The germline gives CDR1 DFQATT, CDR2 SNEGSKA (reference sequence). This CDR3 region has 14 residues. CDR3 protein: CSARAFPDTYGYTF. In DNA, the CDR3 is TGCAGTGCTAGAGCCTTCCCTGATACCTATGGCTACACCTTC.

This clonotype was observed a few times. The rearrangement uses TRBV20-1 and TRBJ1-5; 7 nucleotides match TRBD1. J gave up 7 bases and V 3 bases, and 12 bases lay outside the gene matches. Germline CDR1 is DFQATT and CDR2 is SNEGSKA (reference sequence). The CDR3 runs to 15 residues. The CDR3 is CSASDPGGIFQPQHF. CDR3 coding DNA: TGCAGTGCTAGTGATCCAGGGGGAATATTCCAGCCCCAGCATTTT.

The chain links TRBV3-1 to TRBJ2-7; D unclear. V was clipped by 1 base and J by 3 bases, with 7 bases between them. Germline CDR1 LGHDT, CDR2 YNNKEL (reference sequence). This CDR3 is 13 amino acids long. CDR3 residues: CASSQGSGYEQYF. CDR3 bases: TGTGCCAGCAGCCAAGGATCGGGCTACGAGCAGTACTTC.

For the CDR3, the DNA is TGTGCCACCAGTGCGGGCGGGTTGCGGCCCCAGCATTTT. Translated, it gives CATSAGGLRPQHF. This chain links TRBV24-1 with TRBJ1-5; D is unresolved. The CDR3 is 13 amino acids. CDR1 and CDR2 (germline): KGHDR, SFDVKD. Trimming left V 5 bases short and J 9 bases short, with 13 bases between.

This clonotype has ten or more counts. The genes are TRBV18 and TRBJ2-7, with D unclear. The CDR3 has 13 residues. Germline V gene sequence: CDR1 KGHSH, CDR2 LQKENI. V was shortened by 2 bases and J by 7 bases, with 12 bases between the two germline ends. CDR3 sequence reads: CASSPNQAREQYF. The CDR3 DNA is TGTGCCAGCTCACCAAACCAGGCTCGGGAGCAGTACTTC.

V is TRBV9 and J is TRBJ2-1; no clear D. The CDR3 sequence is 15 residues long. Germline CDR1 and CDR2: SGDLS and YYNGEE. V was pared by 0 bases and J by 1 base, with 8 bases between. In nucleotides, the CDR3 is TGTGCCAGCAGCGTAGCCCAGTTATCCTACAATGAGCAGTTCTTC. Its translation is CASSVAQLSYNEQFF.

In its sample, this clonotype was seen many times. The J gene is TRBJ2-7, the V gene TRBV4-3, with 9 bases matching TRBD2. J lost 3 bases, V lost 3 bases, and 6 bases had no gene match. Germline CDR1 is LGHNA and CDR2 is YSLEER. The CDR3 length is 15 residues. CDR3 sequence (DNA): TGCGCCAGCAGCCAGGGTGCTAGCGGGATCTACGAGCAGTACTTC. It translates to CASSQGASGIYEQYF.

The chain is built from TRBV5-1 and TRBJ1-1; 7 bases fit TRBD1. CDR3 length equals 17 residues. Germline trimming cut 2 bases from V and 0 bases from J; bases unmatched to any gene: 10. CDR1 is SGHRS and CDR2 is YFSETQ in the germline V gene. CDR3 region: CASSLNRGGRLNTEAFF. The CDR3, as DNA: TGCGCCAGCAGCTTAAACAGGGGTGGAAGATTGAACACTGAAGCTTTCTTT.